Following are 27 T cell receptor beta chains from one sample sequenced in a study of TIL therapy for anti-PD-1-resistant metastatic lung cancer. Sequencing used immunoSEQ v3. Profiling relied on immunoSEQ multiplex PCR, and the TCRdb table lists in-frame clones only, not all of them. The table records about 50,000 clones, 71% of them present only once. Time point here: pre-treatment sample, taken before nivolumab and TIL therapy. The tumor samples were excised metastases, mostly pleural nodules or supraclavicular lymph nodes. This sample comprised tumor tissue, obtained at baseline. Every receptor here comes from a person aged 25-85 years with non-small cell lung cancer.

This clone was seen only once. The rearrangement links TRBV27 to TRBJ1-2; TRBD1 agrees at 10 bases. Germline V lookup: CDR1 MNHEY, CDR2 SMNVEV (reference sequence). Losses at the gene ends were 0 bases for V and 8 bases for J; bases not matched to a gene: 6. The CDR3 has 15 amino acids. CDR3 bases: TGTGCCAGCAGTTTATCGGGGACAGGGGTAGGGGGCTACACCTTC. Translation: CASSLSGTGVGGYTF.

CDR3 sequence (DNA): TGTGCCAGCAGCCCCGACCCCAGCACGTACAATGAGCAGTTCTTC. Encoded protein: CASSPDPSTYNEQFF. V and J are TRBV9 and TRBJ2-1; D call uncertain. The CDR3 sequence is 15 residues long. Trimming stripped 4 bases from V and 4 bases from J, with 15 bases between. CDR1 is SGDLS, CDR2 YYNGEE, per germline.

This clone was detected once. This rearrangement joins TRBV5-1 to TRBJ2-2; 7 nucleotides agree with TRBD2. V trimming: 5 bases; J trimming: 1 base; junction bases outside the gene matches: 2. The CDR3 covers 14 residues. Germline-derived CDR1 and CDR2 are SGHRS and YFSETQ. CDR3 sequence: CASRLARNTGELFF. The CDR3 DNA sequence: TGCGCCAGCAGACTAGCGAGGAACACCGGGGAGCTGTTTTTT. The entire variable domain, with the rest obtained from reference TRBV5-1 and TRBJ2-2, is as follows: KAGVTQTPRYLIKTRGQQVTLSCSPISGHRSVSWYQQTPGQGLQFLFEYFSETQRNKGNFPGRFSGRQFSNSRSEMNVSTLELGDSALYLCASRLARNTGELFFGEGSRLTVL.

The J gene is TRBJ2-7, the V gene TRBV7-2, with D maybe TRBD1 (6 bases). This CDR3 is 13 amino acids long. V lost 1 base to trimming and J lost 6 bases, with 10 bases between them. Germline V gene lookup returns CDR1 SGHTA and CDR2 FQGNSA. The chain's CDR3 is CASSLDPGAEQYF. The CDR3 DNA is TGTGCCAGCAGCTTAGATCCAGGGGCCGAGCAGTACTTC.

The chain recombines TRBV5-6 with TRBJ2-5; 8 bases line up with TRBD1. Germline trimming cut 5 bases from V and 1 base from J; bases unmatched to any gene: 4. This CDR3 is built from 14 residues. Per germline, CDR1 SGHDT and CDR2 YYEEEE. The CDR3 nucleotides are TGTGCCAGCAGGTTCGGACAGGGCCAAGAGACCCAGTACTTC. Protein product: CASRFGQGQETQYF.

V gene TRBV15 combines with J gene TRBJ1-5; TRBD1 is a possible D gene (5 bases). CDR3 length: 15 residues. Germline V gene data show CDR1 as LNHNV and CDR2 as YYDKDF (reference sequence). Deletions cut 5 bases from V and 4 bases from J, with 15 bases between. The CDR3 nucleotides are TGTGCCACCAGCCCCCTTGGGGGGTCAAATCAGCCCCAGCATTTT. Protein product: CATSPLGGSNQPQHF.

The chain employs TRBV6-5 and TRBJ1-5, with D perhaps TRBD1 (6 bases). Trimming took 1 base from V and 5 from J, leaving 9 bases between them. Germline V CDR1 and CDR2: MNHEY, SVGAGI. The length of the CDR3 is 14 residues. The CDR3 nucleotides are TGTGCCAGCAGTTACTGGGGGGCTGATCAGCCCCAGCATTTT. It specifies CASSYWGADQPQHF.

The rearrangement links TRBV5-6 to TRBJ1-1; D remains unclear. Trimming removed 4 bases at V and 0 bases at J, with 13 bases between. The CDR3 runs to 15 residues. The germline V gene encodes CDR1 SGHDT and CDR2 YYEEEE. Here the CDR3 reads CASSPIGVLNTEAFF. The CDR3 DNA is TGTGCCAGCAGCCCAATCGGTGTATTGAACACTGAAGCTTTCTTT.

J is TRBJ2-7 and V is TRBV19; D possibly corresponds to TRBD1 (5 bases). V gave up 4 bases and J gave up 2 bases, with 15 bases separating them. The CDR3 sequence is 15 residues long. The germline CDR1 and CDR2 sequences are LNHDA and SQIVND (reference sequence). The CDR3 protein is CASSTSGSRAYEQYF. CDR3 sequence (DNA): TGTGCCAGTAGTACGTCTGGTTCCAGGGCCTACGAGCAGTACTTC.

J is TRBJ1-2 and V is TRBV13; D perhaps matches TRBD1 (5 bases). V dropped 4 bases and J dropped 4 bases, with 10 bases sitting between them. Germline values: CDR1 PRHDT, CDR2 FYEKMQ (reference sequence). The CDR3 is 13 residues long. This CDR3 reads CASSSAGFYGYTF. CDR3 nucleotide sequence: TGTGCCAGCAGCTCCGCAGGGTTCTATGGCTACACCTTC.

The V call is TRBV19, the J call TRBJ1-5, with a weak D call TRBD1 (5 bases). Germline assignment: CDR1 LNHDA and CDR2 SQIVND (reference sequence). V dropped 3 bases and J dropped 4 bases, with 13 bases sitting between them. The CDR3 contains 15 residues. CDR3 bases: TGTGCCAGTAGTATTGGGAGGGCAGGGAATCAGCCCCAGCATTTT. Amino acids: CASSIGRAGNQPQHF. The full variable domain, rest sourced from reference TRBV19 and TRBJ1-5, is DGGITQSPKYLFRKEGQNVTLSCEQNLNHDAMYWYRQDPGQGLRLIYYSQIVNDFQKGDIAEGYSVSREKKESFPLTVTSAQKNPTAFYLCASSIGRAGNQPQHFGDGTRLSIL.

The genes are TRBV5-6 and TRBJ1-2, with D possibly matching TRBD1 (6 bases). Germline V gene sequence: CDR1 SGHDT, CDR2 YYEEEE. This CDR3 contains 14 residues. V dropped 0 bases and J dropped 3 bases, with 9 bases sitting between them. Here the CDR3 reads CASSLAGEDYGYTF. Written as DNA, the CDR3 is TGTGCCAGCAGCTTGGCAGGGGAGGACTATGGCTACACCTTC.

The chain is built from TRBV5-1 and TRBJ1-2, with TRBD1 matching 8 bases. This CDR3 is 17 amino acids long. V gave up 0 bases and J gave up 1 base; unmatched junction bases: 8. Germline CDR1 reads SGHRS; CDR2 reads YFSETQ. The CDR3: CASSLDGSTGGNYGYTF. The CDR3 nucleotides read TGCGCCAGCAGCTTGGATGGCAGTACAGGGGGTAACTATGGCTACACCTTC.

The CDR3 is CAISESLGQGLVRYF. The CDR3 bases are TGTGCCATCAGTGAGTCCCTGGGACAGGGGTTGGTGCGGTACTTC. The V and J genes are TRBV10-3 and TRBJ2-7, with 10 bases fitting TRBD1. Germline values: CDR1 ENHRY, CDR2 SYGVKD. V shed 0 bases and J 12 bases; nucleotides not matched to a gene: 11. The CDR3 spans 15 residues.

The chain combines TRBV6-6 with TRBJ2-5; possibly TRBD2 for D (6 bases). Deletions cut 6 bases from V and 5 bases from J, with 16 bases between. The CDR3 contains 14 residues. Per germline, CDR1 MNHNY and CDR2 SVGAGI (reference sequence). In DNA, the CDR3 is TGTGCCAGCAGCCCTCGGGAGACGGGGGAGACCCAGTACTTC. It codes for CASSPRETGETQYF.

CDR3: CASSLTRSGNTIYF. The CDR3 nucleotides read TGCGCCAGCAGCTTGACAAGGTCCGGAAACACCATATATTTT. This chain uses TRBV5-1 with TRBJ1-3; no clear D gene. This CDR3 comprises 14 residues. Deletions cut 1 base from V and 4 bases from J, with 9 bases between. Germline-derived CDR1 and CDR2 are SGHRS and YFSETQ.

The chain employs TRBV28 and TRBJ2-3; D not certain. The V gene's germline CDR1 is MDHEN and CDR2 SYDVKM. This CDR3 has 12 amino acids. The V end was cut by 6 bases, the J end by 0 bases, with 4 bases between. CDR3: CASRQSTDTQYF. The CDR3 DNA follows: TGTGCCAGCAGGCAAAGCACAGATACGCAGTATTTT.

This chain connects TRBV30 to TRBJ2-2; a weak D match, TRBD2 (5 bases). V was trimmed by 6 bases and J by 1 base, leaving 15 bases between them. The CDR3 is 15 amino acids. Germline CDR1 reads GTSNPN; CDR2 reads SVGIG (reference sequence). CDR3 loop: CACPQREMNTGELFF. Here the CDR3 DNA reads TGTGCCTGCCCCCAAAGGGAGATGAACACCGGGGAGCTGTTTTTT. The whole variable domain, remainder taken from reference TRBV30 and TRBJ2-2, is SQTIHQWPATLVQPVGSPLSLECTVEGTSNPNLYWYRQAAGRGLQLLFYSVGIGQISSEVPQNLSASRPQDRQFILSSKKLLLSDSGFYLCACPQREMNTGELFFGEGSRLTVL.

The CDR3 sequence: CASSFSLSGEGGYTF. Written as DNA, the CDR3 is TGCGCCAGCAGCTTTAGTCTCTCCGGGGAGGGTGGCTACACCTTC. This chain connects TRBV5-1 to TRBJ1-2, with unresolved D. Trimming removed 2 bases at V and 7 bases at J, with 18 bases between. In germline, CDR1 is SGHRS, CDR2 YFSETQ. This CDR3 is built from 15 residues.

This chain uses TRBV5-1 with TRBJ2-7; D not certain. From germline, CDR1 is SGHRS and CDR2 YFSETQ. The V end was cut by 5 bases, the J end by 0 bases, with 3 bases between. CDR3 length: 11 amino acids. CDR3 amino acids: CASRDSYEQYF. In DNA, the CDR3 is TGCGCCAGCAGAGACTCCTACGAGCAGTACTTC.

V is TRBV6-1 and J is TRBJ1-5, with 7 bases lining up with TRBD1. The CDR3 spans 15 residues. The ends lost 6 bases at V and 1 base at J; junction bases unmatched: 6. Germline CDR1 reads MNHNS; CDR2 reads SASEGT. CDR3 DNA: TGTGCCAGCAGCCGACAGGGTCAGAGCAATCAGCCCCAGCATTTT. It specifies CASSRQGQSNQPQHF.

The count of this clone is one. This same CDR3 is encoded by further DNA sequences in the sample. V gene TRBV18 combines with J gene TRBJ1-2; 8 bases line up with TRBD1. CDR1 KGHSH and CDR2 LQKENI come from the germline V gene. CDR3 length equals 15 residues. Unmatched junction bases numbered 6, after V lost 3 bases and J lost 3 bases. CDR3 amino acids: CASSPRDRSDYGYTF. The CDR3 DNA reads as TGTGCCAGCTCACCCCGGGACAGGAGTGACTATGGCTACACCTTC.

The V and J genes are TRBV19 and TRBJ2-3; TRBD1 aligns across 7 bases. Germline CDR1 reads LNHDA; CDR2 reads SQIVND (reference sequence). V lost 5 bases and J lost 4; bases outside the gene matches: 3. The CDR3 contains 13 residues. The CDR3 DNA follows: TGTGCCAGTAGTGAAGGGGGCGCAGATACGCAGTATTTT. It translates to CASSEGGADTQYF.

The sample holds one count of this clone. The V and J genes are TRBV28 and TRBJ2-7; no firm D call. Looked up from germline, CDR1 is MDHEN and CDR2 is SYDVKM. This CDR3 is 11 amino acids long. Trimming cost V 2 bases and J 2 bases, with 1 base left between them. CDR3 amino acids: CASSLTYEQYF. The CDR3 DNA reads TGTGCCAGCAGTTTAACCTACGAGCAGTACTTC.

The CDR3 DNA reads as TGTGCCATCAGTGAGCCCGACAAAACCTACAATGAGCAGTTCTTC. Its translation is CAISEPDKTYNEQFF. This chain uses TRBV10-3 with TRBJ2-1; D is unresolved. The germline gives CDR1 ENHRY, CDR2 SYGVKD. CDR3 size: 15 residues. The ends were cut back, 2 bases at V and 2 bases at J, with 10 bases in the middle.

This clone was seen only a few times. The chain joins TRBV29-1 to TRBJ1-2; possible D gene TRBD1, 6 bases. Germline assignment: CDR1 SQVTM and CDR2 ANQGSEA. The CDR3 runs to 11 residues. V was clipped by 6 bases and J by 2 bases, with 7 bases between them. CDR3 DNA: TGCAGCGTGGACAGCAACTATGGCTACACCTTC. Amino acids: CSVDSNYGYTF.

The table lists this clone with many counts. The CDR3 is CASSQVSTGKTEAFF. The CDR3, as DNA: TGCGCCAGCAGCCAAGTATCGACAGGGAAAACTGAAGCTTTCTTT. V and J are TRBV4-1 and TRBJ1-1, with TRBD1 matching 7 bases. The CDR3 is 15 residues long. V gave up 1 base and J gave up 5 bases; unmatched junction bases: 7. Per germline, CDR1 MGHRA and CDR2 YSYEKL.